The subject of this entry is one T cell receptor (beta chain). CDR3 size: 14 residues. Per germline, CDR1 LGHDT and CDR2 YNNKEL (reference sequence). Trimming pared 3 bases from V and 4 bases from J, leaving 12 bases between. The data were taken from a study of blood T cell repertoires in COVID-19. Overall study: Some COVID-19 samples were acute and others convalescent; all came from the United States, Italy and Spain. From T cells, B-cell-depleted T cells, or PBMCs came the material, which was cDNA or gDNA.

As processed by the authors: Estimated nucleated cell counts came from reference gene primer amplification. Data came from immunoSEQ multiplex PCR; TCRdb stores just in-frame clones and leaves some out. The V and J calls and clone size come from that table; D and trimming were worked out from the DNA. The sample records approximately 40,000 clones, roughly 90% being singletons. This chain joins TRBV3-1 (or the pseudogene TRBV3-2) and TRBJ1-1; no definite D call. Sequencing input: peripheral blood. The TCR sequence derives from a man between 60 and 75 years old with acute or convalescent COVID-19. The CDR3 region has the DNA TGTGCCAGCAGCCATCCCGGGTCCGGCACTGAAGCTTTCTTT. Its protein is CASSHPGSGTEAFF.